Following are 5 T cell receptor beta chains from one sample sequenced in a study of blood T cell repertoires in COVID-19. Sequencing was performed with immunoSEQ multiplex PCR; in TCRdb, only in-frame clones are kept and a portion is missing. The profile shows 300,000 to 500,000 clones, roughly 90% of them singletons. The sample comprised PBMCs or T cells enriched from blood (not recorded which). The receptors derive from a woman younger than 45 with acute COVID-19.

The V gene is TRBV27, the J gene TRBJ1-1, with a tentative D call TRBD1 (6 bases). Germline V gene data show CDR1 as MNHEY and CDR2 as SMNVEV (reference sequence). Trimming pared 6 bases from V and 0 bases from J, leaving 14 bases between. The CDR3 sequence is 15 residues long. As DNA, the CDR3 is TGTGCCAGCAGGATAGGGGGGGGGATGAACACTGAAGCTTTCTTT. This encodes CASRIGGGMNTEAFF.

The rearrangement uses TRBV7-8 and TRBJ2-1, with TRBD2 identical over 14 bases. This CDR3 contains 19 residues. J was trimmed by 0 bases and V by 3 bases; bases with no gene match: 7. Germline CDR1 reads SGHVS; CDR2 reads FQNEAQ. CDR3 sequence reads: CASSFRGTSGGSSYNEQFF. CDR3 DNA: TGTGCCAGCAGCTTTAGAGGGACTAGCGGGGGAAGCTCCTACAATGAGCAGTTCTTC.

The CDR3 region is CASRRGAWDTQYF. The DNA of the CDR3 is TGTGCCAGCAGACGGGGGGCATGGGATACGCAGTATTTT. V usage is TRBV6-5 and J usage is TRBJ2-3; possibly TRBD2 for D (7 bases). Deletions cut 6 bases from V and 6 bases from J, with 13 bases between. CDR1 is MNHEY, CDR2 SVGAGI, per germline. The CDR3 is 13 residues long.

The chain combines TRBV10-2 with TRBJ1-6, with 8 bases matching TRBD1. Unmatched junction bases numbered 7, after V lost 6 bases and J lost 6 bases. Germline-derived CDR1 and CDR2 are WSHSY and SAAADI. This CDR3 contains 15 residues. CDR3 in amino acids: CASSRTGYTNSPLHF. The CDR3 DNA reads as TGCGCCAGCAGCAGGACAGGGTATACTAATTCACCCCTCCACTTT.

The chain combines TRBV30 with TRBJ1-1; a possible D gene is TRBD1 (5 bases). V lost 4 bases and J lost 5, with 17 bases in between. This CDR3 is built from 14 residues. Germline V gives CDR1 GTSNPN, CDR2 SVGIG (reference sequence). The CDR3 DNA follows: TGTGCCTGGACCCTAAGACAGCGACGGACTGAAGCTTTCTTT. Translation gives CAWTLRQRRTEAFF. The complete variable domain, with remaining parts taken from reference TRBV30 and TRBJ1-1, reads SQTIHQWPATLVQPVGSPLSLECTVEGTSNPNLYWYRQAAGRGLQLLFYSVGIGQISSEVPQNLSASRPQDRQFILSSKKLLLSDSGFYLCAWTLRQRRTEAFFGQGTRLTVV.